This entry is about one T cell receptor beta chain. The source of the sample is a study of blood T cell repertoires in COVID-19. Whole-study context: Samples came from the United States, Italy and Spain, spanning acute and convalescent COVID-19. T cells, B-cell-depleted T cells, or PBMCs provided the cDNA or gDNA that served as material.

In the original analysis: Nucleated cell number was recorded as an estimate derived from reference gene primer amplification. Data came from immunoSEQ multiplex PCR; TCRdb stores just in-frame clones and leaves some out. V, J and clone size derive from that table, while D and trimming were established from the DNA sequence. The sample consists of 85,000 to 100,000 clones, under 85% of them appearing once. The specimen sequenced was peripheral blood. This clonotype originated in a human donor in a cohort sampled during active COVID-19.

DNA of the CDR3: TGCGCCAGCAGCTTGGATCGGGCTGGGGGCCATGGCTACACCTTC. Translated, it gives CASSLDRAGGHGYTF. The chain links TRBV5-1 to TRBJ1-2, with D possibly TRBD1 on 6 matching bases. V lost 0 bases to trimming and J lost 6 bases, with 15 bases between them. Germline loops: CDR1 SGHRS, CDR2 YFSETQ. CDR3 length: 15 residues.